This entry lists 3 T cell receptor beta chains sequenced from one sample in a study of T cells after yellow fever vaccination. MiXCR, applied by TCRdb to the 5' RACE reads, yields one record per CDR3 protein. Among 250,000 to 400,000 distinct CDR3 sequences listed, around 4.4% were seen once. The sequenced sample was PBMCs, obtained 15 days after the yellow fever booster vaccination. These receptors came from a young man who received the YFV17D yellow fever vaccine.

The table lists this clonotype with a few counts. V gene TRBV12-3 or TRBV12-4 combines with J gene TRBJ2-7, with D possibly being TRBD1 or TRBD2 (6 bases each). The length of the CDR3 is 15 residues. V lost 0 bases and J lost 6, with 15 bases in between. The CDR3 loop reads CASSLALGGPREQYF. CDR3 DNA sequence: TGTGCCAGCAGTTTAGCGCTGGGGGGCCCGCGCGAGCAGTACTTC.

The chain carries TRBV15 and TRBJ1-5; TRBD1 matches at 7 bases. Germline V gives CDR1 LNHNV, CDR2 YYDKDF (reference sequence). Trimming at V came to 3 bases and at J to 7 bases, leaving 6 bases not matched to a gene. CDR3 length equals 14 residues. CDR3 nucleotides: TGTGCCACCAGCAGGGACAGGTGCGGGCAGCCCCAGCATTTT. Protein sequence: CATSRDRCGQPQHF.

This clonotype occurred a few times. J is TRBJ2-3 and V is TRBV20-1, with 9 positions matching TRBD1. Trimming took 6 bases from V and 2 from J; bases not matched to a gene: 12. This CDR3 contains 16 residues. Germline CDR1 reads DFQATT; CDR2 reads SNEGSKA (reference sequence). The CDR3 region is CSAKKSGTGFTDTQYF. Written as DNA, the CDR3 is TGCAGTGCAAAGAAGTCCGGGACAGGGTTCACAGATACGCAGTATTTT.